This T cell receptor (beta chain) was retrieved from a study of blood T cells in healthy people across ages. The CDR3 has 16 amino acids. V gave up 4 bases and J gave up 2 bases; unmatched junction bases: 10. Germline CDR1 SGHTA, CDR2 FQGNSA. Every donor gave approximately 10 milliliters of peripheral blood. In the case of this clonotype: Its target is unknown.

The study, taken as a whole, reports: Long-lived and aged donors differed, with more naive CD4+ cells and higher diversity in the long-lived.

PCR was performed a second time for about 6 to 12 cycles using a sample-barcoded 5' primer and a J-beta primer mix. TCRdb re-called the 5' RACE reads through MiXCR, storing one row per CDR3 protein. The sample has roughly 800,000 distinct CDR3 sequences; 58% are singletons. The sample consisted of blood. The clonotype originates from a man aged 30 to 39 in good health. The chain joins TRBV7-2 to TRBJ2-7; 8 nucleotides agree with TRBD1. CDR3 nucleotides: TGTGCCAGCAGCTGGTCCAGACAGGGGAGCACCTACGAGCAGTACTTC. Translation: CASSWSRQGSTYEQYF.